These 32 T cell receptor beta chains originate from one sample sequenced in a study of cytomegalovirus exposure and HLA in healthy donors. PCR involved 60 Vbeta and 13 Jbeta primers. Clones were read by immunoSEQ multiplex PCR, and TCRdb kept only the in-frame ones, dropping some. The data hold around 110,000 clones, with 65% to 90% observed a single time. The sample was PBMCs. All receptors derive from a woman in her thirties in good health and CMV-seronegative.

The V call is TRBV27, the J call TRBJ1-1; 8 nucleotides agree with TRBD1. From germline, CDR1 is MNHEY and CDR2 SMNVEV (reference sequence). The length of the CDR3 is 15 residues. J gave up 0 bases and V 4 bases, and 4 bases lay outside the gene matches. In DNA form, the CDR3 reads TGTGCCAGCAGTTACACAGGGGGGGTGAACACTGAAGCTTTCTTT. This sequence encodes CASSYTGGVNTEAFF.

The chain recombines TRBV7-9 with TRBJ2-2; a weak D match, TRBD2 (6 bases). The CDR3 runs 16 residues. V dropped 2 bases and J dropped 4 bases, with 14 bases sitting between them. CDR1 is SEHNR and CDR2 is FQNEAQ in the germline V gene (reference sequence). CDR3: CASSLTGSELTGELFF. The CDR3 DNA follows: TGTGCCAGCAGCTTAACCGGGAGCGAACTCACCGGGGAGCTGTTTTTT. The whole variable domain, filled in from reference TRBV7-9 and TRBJ2-2, reads DTGVSQNPRHKITKRGQNVTFRCDPISEHNRLYWYRQTLGQGPEFLTYFQNEAQLEKSRLLSDRFSAERPKGSFSTLEIQRTEQGDSAMYLCASSLTGSELTGELFFGEGSRLTVL.

This clone occurred a few times. The chain employs TRBV7-2 and TRBJ2-3; D uncertain. V lost 4 bases and J lost 2, with 10 bases in between. The CDR3 spans 14 residues. The germline CDR1 and CDR2 sequences are SGHTA and FQGNSA. CDR3 coding DNA: TGTGCCAGCAGCTCCCTTTACTACACAGATACGCAGTATTTT. It is translated as CASSSLYYTDTQYF.

This clone was seen more than once but under ten times. V is TRBV9 and J is TRBJ1-3; maybe TRBD1 (6 bases). CDR3 size: 17 residues. CDR1 is SGDLS and CDR2 is YYNGEE in the germline V gene. Trimming shortened V by 0 bases and J by 1 base, and 14 bases separated the two germline ends. The chain's CDR3 is CASSVGGGGFSGNTIYF. CDR3 in DNA: TGTGCCAGCAGCGTAGGAGGGGGGGGGTTTTCTGGAAACACCATATATTTT.

The genes are TRBV4-2 and TRBJ2-7; tentative D call: TRBD1 (6 bases). The CDR3 covers 13 residues. Germline CDR1 reads LGHNA; CDR2 reads YNFKEQ. The ends were cut back, 2 bases at V and 7 bases at J, with 12 bases in the middle. CDR3 bases: TGTGCCAGCAGCCAAAGTACAGGGCTTGAGCAGTACTTC. Translated, it gives CASSQSTGLEQYF.

The rearrangement links TRBV7-9 to TRBJ2-3; 7 positions agree with TRBD2. The CDR3 contains 19 residues. Losses at the gene ends were 2 bases for V and 6 bases for J; bases not matched to a gene: 20. Looked up from germline, CDR1 is SEHNR and CDR2 is FQNEAQ (reference sequence). CDR3 amino acids: CASSLLPPREASGGDTQYF. DNA for the CDR3: TGTGCCAGCAGCTTATTGCCCCCCCGGGAGGCCTCCGGGGGGGATACGCAGTATTTT.

The chain carries TRBV11-2 and TRBJ2-7, with D possibly matching TRBD1 (6 bases). Germline CDR1 SGHAT, CDR2 FQNNGV. CDR3 length: 16 amino acids. V was trimmed by 7 bases and J by 0 bases, leaving 19 bases between them. The CDR3 DNA reads as TGTGCCAGCACCGACCCTGGGGCAGGGGTCTCCTACGAGCAGTACTTC. Protein sequence: CASTDPGAGVSYEQYF.

The chain recombines TRBV7-2 with TRBJ1-3; the D gene is possibly TRBD1 (5 bases). Trimming pared 3 bases from V and 0 bases from J, leaving 9 bases between. In germline, CDR1 is SGHTA, CDR2 FQGNSA. This CDR3 has 15 residues. The CDR3: CASSFDSHSGNTIYF. CDR3 nucleotides: TGTGCCAGCAGCTTTGACAGCCACTCTGGAAACACCATATATTTT.

The chain recombines TRBV5-1 with TRBJ1-1, with 8 positions matching TRBD1. Germline V CDR1 and CDR2: SGHRS, YFSETQ. This CDR3 has 14 amino acids. Trimming took 4 bases from V and 6 from J; bases not matched to a gene: 8. The CDR3 here is CASSEDRGGAEAFF. CDR3 sequence (DNA): TGCGCCAGCAGCGAAGACAGGGGAGGGGCTGAAGCTTTCTTT.

The V gene is TRBV2, the J gene TRBJ1-5; D uncertain. The CDR3 extends over 15 amino acids. CDR1 SNHLY and CDR2 FYNNEI come from the germline V gene. Between the trimmed V and J ends, which lost 1 base and 1 base, there was a span of 8 bases. The CDR3 is CASSEGYASNQPQHF. In nucleotides, the CDR3 is TGTGCCAGCAGTGAAGGGTATGCGAGCAATCAGCCCCAGCATTTT.

The chain combines TRBV7-6 with TRBJ2-5; perhaps TRBD1 as D (5 bases). This CDR3 comprises 14 residues. Germline loops: CDR1 SGHVS, CDR2 FNYEAQ. Trimming removed 1 base from V and 1 base from J, with 7 bases in between. DNA of the CDR3: TGTGCCAGCAGCTTAGGGCAGGGCCAAGAGACCCAGTACTTC. Its translation is CASSLGQGQETQYF.

V usage is TRBV19 and J usage is TRBJ2-7; D remains unclear. Germline assignment: CDR1 LNHDA and CDR2 SQIVND (reference sequence). The germline V and J ends were trimmed by 6 bases and 5 bases, with 17 bases remaining between them. CDR3 length: 14 residues. CDR3 amino acids: CASSPRATGNEQYF. CDR3 DNA sequence: TGTGCCAGTAGCCCTCGCGCCACCGGTAACGAGCAGTACTTC. Drawing the rest from reference TRBV19 and TRBJ2-7, the complete variable domain is DGGITQSPKYLFRKEGQNVTLSCEQNLNHDAMYWYRQDPGQGLRLIYYSQIVNDFQKGDIAEGYSVSREKKESFPLTVTSAQKNPTAFYLCASSPRATGNEQYFGPGTRLTVT.

V is TRBV19 and J is TRBJ2-1; 14 nucleotides line up with TRBD2. V gave up 4 bases and J gave up 6 bases; unmatched junction bases: 11. This CDR3 contains 18 residues. CDR1 is LNHDA, CDR2 SQIVND, per germline (reference sequence). CDR3 bases: TGTGCCAGTAGTACCGGGACTAGCGGGAGCCTATTCTCCAATGAGCAGTTCTTC. Translating gives CASSTGTSGSLFSNEQFF.

The gene calls are TRBV23-1 and TRBJ2-7; 7 bases align to TRBD2. TRBV23-1 is an ORF for which the function is uncertain. The CDR3 sequence is 16 residues long. Unmatched junction bases numbered 9, after V lost 0 bases and J lost 4 bases. CDR3 sequence reads: CASSQSWAPRGYEQYF. CDR3 bases: TGCGCCAGCAGTCAATCTTGGGCACCGCGGGGGTACGAGCAGTACTTC.

J is TRBJ2-5 and V is TRBV6-5, with 13 positions matching TRBD2. V lost 6 bases and J lost 3; bases outside the gene matches: 4. The germline gives CDR1 MNHEY, CDR2 SVGAGI. The length of the CDR3 is 15 residues. CDR3 sequence (DNA): TGTGCCAGCAGGGGACTAGCGGGATCAAAAGAGACCCAGTACTTC. It encodes CASRGLAGSKETQYF.

V usage is TRBV7-9 and J usage is TRBJ1-3; the match to TRBD1 covers 7 bases. There are 17 residues in the CDR3. Trimming cost V 6 bases and J 1 base; bases outside gene matches: 12. Germline V gives CDR1 SEHNR, CDR2 FQNEAQ (reference sequence). In DNA form, the CDR3 reads TGTGCCAGCAGGGGAATTAAGACAGGGTTGTCTGGAAACACCATATATTTT. Amino acid sequence: CASRGIKTGLSGNTIYF.

The J gene is TRBJ2-7, the V gene TRBV11-2; the D gene is possibly TRBD1 (6 bases). Germline V lookup: CDR1 SGHAT, CDR2 FQNNGV. The V end lost 4 bases, the J end lost 3 bases, and 7 bases lay between the germline ends. This CDR3 is built from 12 residues. CDR3 sequence reads: CASSSGVYEQYF. The CDR3 DNA is TGTGCCAGCAGCTCAGGGGTCTACGAGCAGTACTTC. Using reference TRBV11-2 and TRBJ2-7 for the parts outside the CDR3, the full variable domain is EAGVAQSPRYKIIEKRQSVAFWCNPISGHATLYWYQQILGQGPKLLIQFQNNGVVDDSQLPKDRFSAERLKGVDSTLKIQPAKLEDSAVYLCASSSGVYEQYFGPGTRLTVT.

This clone was picked up a small number of times. The chain's CDR3 is CASSLRSKLAKNIQYF. The CDR3 DNA reads as TGTGCCAGCAGCTTGCGTAGTAAACTAGCCAAAAACATTCAGTACTTC. J is TRBJ2-4 and V is TRBV5-4; D uncertain. The germline V gene has CDR1 SGHNT and CDR2 YYREEE (reference sequence). The V gene lost 1 base and the J gene lost 0 bases, with 11 bases spanning the gap. The CDR3 extends over 16 amino acids.

The gene calls are TRBV27 and TRBJ2-4; 7 bases agree with TRBD1. J lost 0 bases, V lost 3 bases, and 8 bases had no gene match. Germline CDR1 is MNHEY and CDR2 is SMNVEV (reference sequence). The CDR3 runs 17 residues. The CDR3 DNA follows: TGTGCCAGCAGTTTGCGGACAGGAGAACTAGCCAAAAACATTCAGTACTTC. It translates to CASSLRTGELAKNIQYF.

The CDR3, as DNA: TGTGCCAGCAGTTCGACAGGGTTTGGAGGAACCGGGGAGCTGTTTTTT. It codes for CASSSTGFGGTGELFF. This sequence joins TRBV27 and TRBJ2-2; 7 bases are a match to TRBD1. CDR3 length equals 16 residues. V was pared by 4 bases and J by 5 bases, with 10 bases of the junction left unmatched. From germline, CDR1 is MNHEY and CDR2 SMNVEV (reference sequence).

This chain uses TRBV2 with TRBJ2-2; 9 bases fit TRBD1. Trimming took 5 bases from V and 8 from J; bases not matched to a gene: 6. The CDR3 is 14 residues long. Per germline, CDR1 SNHLY and CDR2 FYNNEI. CDR3 residues: CASSKDRGTGELFF. The CDR3, as DNA: TGTGCCAGCAGTAAAGACAGGGGGACGGGGGAGCTGTTTTTT.

The table lists this clone with a few counts. V gene TRBV27 combines with J gene TRBJ2-7; tentatively, D is TRBD2 (5 bases). Germline CDR1 reads MNHEY; CDR2 reads SMNVEV (reference sequence). The CDR3 length is 11 residues. V was pared by 8 bases and J by 5 bases, with 10 bases between. CDR3: CASWRNDEQYF. The CDR3, as DNA: TGTGCCAGCTGGAGGAACGACGAGCAGTACTTC.

The rearrangement uses TRBV6-1 and TRBJ2-1; 9 positions match TRBD2. The CDR3 loop spans 17 amino acids. With 1 base clipped from V and 7 bases from J, the junction kept 11 bases outside the gene matches. Germline values: CDR1 MNHNS, CDR2 SASEGT. This chain's CDR3 is CASSEGTGLAWNNEQFF. Here the CDR3 DNA reads TGTGCCAGCAGTGAAGGAACCGGACTAGCGTGGAATAATGAGCAGTTCTTC.

The J gene is TRBJ2-5, the V gene TRBV28; 7 nucleotides line up with TRBD1. J lost 5 bases, V lost 6 bases, and 6 bases had no gene match. The germline gives CDR1 MDHEN, CDR2 SYDVKM. CDR3 size: 13 residues. The CDR3 reads CASSKGARETQYF. Here the CDR3 DNA reads TGTGCCAGCAGCAAGGGGGCGAGGGAGACCCAGTACTTC.

V is TRBV19 and J is TRBJ1-1; TRBD1 agrees at 8 bases. V shed 5 bases and J 4 bases; nucleotides not matched to a gene: 12. CDR1 is LNHDA and CDR2 is SQIVND in the germline V gene (reference sequence). The CDR3 totals 16 residues. The CDR3: CASSEVPGGQGTEAFF. The CDR3 DNA reads TGTGCCAGTAGTGAGGTCCCAGGGGGCCAGGGCACTGAAGCTTTCTTT.

The rearrangement links TRBV6-6 to TRBJ2-3; TRBD2 is a possible D gene (6 bases). V dropped 2 bases and J dropped 1 base, with 7 bases sitting between them. The germline gives CDR1 MNHNY, CDR2 SVGAGI (reference sequence). The CDR3 is made up of 14 amino acids. The chain's CDR3 is CASSYGGGTDTQYF. CDR3 DNA sequence: TGTGCCAGCAGTTACGGCGGGGGCACAGATACGCAGTATTTT.

The chain employs TRBV5-4 and TRBJ2-1, with TRBD2 matching 7 bases. This CDR3 is 16 amino acids long. CDR1 SGHNT and CDR2 YYREEE come from the germline V gene (reference sequence). The V gene end was trimmed by 4 bases and the J gene end by 2 bases; junction bases not matched to a gene: 9. The CDR3 sequence: CASSPAGLAAYNEQFF. The CDR3 DNA follows: TGTGCCAGCAGCCCCGCGGGGCTAGCGGCCTACAATGAGCAGTTCTTC.

This clone was seen just once. The chain links TRBV5-8 to TRBJ2-1; 10 nucleotides match TRBD1. Germline V gene lookup returns CDR1 SGHTS and CDR2 YDEGEE. This CDR3 has 14 residues. The V gene end was trimmed by 0 bases and the J gene end by 8 bases; junction bases not matched to a gene: 2. Here the CDR3 DNA reads TGTGCCAGCAGCTTGGGACAGGGGGCGGATGAGCAGTTCTTC. It codes for CASSLGQGADEQFF.

The chain employs TRBV27 and TRBJ2-1; 7 nucleotides align to TRBD1. The germline gives CDR1 MNHEY, CDR2 SMNVEV (reference sequence). The CDR3 runs to 11 residues. The V segment lost 5 bases and the J segment 13 bases; nucleotides outside the gene matches: 5. Here the CDR3 reads CASSHRDRQFF. The CDR3 DNA reads as TGTGCCAGCAGTCATCGGGACAGACAGTTCTTC.

The CDR3 reads CASRPLAGETQYF. CDR3 sequence (DNA): TGTGCCAGCAGGCCTCTAGCGGGAGAGACCCAGTACTTC. This rearrangement joins TRBV7-6 to TRBJ2-5; 8 positions agree with TRBD2. The CDR3 spans 13 residues. Looked up from germline, CDR1 is SGHVS and CDR2 is FNYEAQ. With 6 bases clipped from V and 4 bases from J, the junction kept 4 bases outside the gene matches. Based on the CDR3 plus reference TRBV7-6 and TRBJ2-5, the full variable domain is GAGVSQSPRYKVTKRGQDVALRCDPISGHVSLYWYRQALGQGPEFLTYFNYEAQQDKSGLPNDRFSAERPEGSISTLTIQRTEQRDSAMYRCASRPLAGETQYFGPGTRLLVL.

The genes are TRBV29-1 and TRBJ2-2; D is unresolved. This CDR3 contains 12 residues. Trimming shortened V by 6 bases and J by 6 bases, and 11 bases separated the two germline ends. Germline CDR1 SQVTM, CDR2 ANQGSEA. CDR3 bases: TGCAGCGTCGCCGACGGGTCCGGGGAGCTGTTTTTT. This translates into CSVADGSGELFF.

The V call is TRBV28, the J call TRBJ2-7; D remains unclear. The CDR3 totals 11 residues. V was cut by 10 bases and J by 7 bases, with 14 bases left in between. CDR1 and CDR2 from the germline V gene are MDHEN and SYDVKM. In DNA form, the CDR3 reads TGTGCCAATTTACCCCTACTAGAGCAGTACTTC. This encodes CANLPLLEQYF.